This T cell receptor beta chain was retrieved from a study of neoadjuvant nivolumab and ipilimumab in lung cancer. Study outcomes and limitations: Compared with tumor-adjacent uninvolved lung, resected tumors showed greater richness and clonality. Higher pretherapy blood TCR richness went with higher resected-tumor richness. TCR clonality did not significantly correlate with pathologic tumor regression.

Clones were read by immunoSEQ multiplex PCR, and TCRdb kept only the in-frame ones, dropping some. Among more than 8,000 clones listed, roughly four fifths were seen once. On this clone itself: The target antigen is unknown.

The CDR3 loop spans 16 amino acids. V was pared by 5 bases and J by 0 bases, with 14 bases between. Per germline, CDR1 SGHTS and CDR2 YDEGEE. The receptor was isolated from an adult with non-small cell lung cancer. The sequencing here drew on peripheral blood, taken before neoadjuvant nivolumab, alone or with ipilimumab. The chain carries TRBV5-8 and TRBJ2-2, with D possibly being TRBD1 (6 bases). As DNA, the CDR3 is TGTGCCAGCAGGTTTCCCGGGACAACGAACACCGGGGAGCTGTTTTTT. It encodes CASRFPGTTNTGELFF.